The next 28 T cell receptor beta chains were all read from a single sample in a study of blood T cell repertoires in COVID-19. Method: immunoSEQ multiplex PCR; TCRdb's copy keeps in-frame clones and lacks some. The data show about 250,000 clones, with approximately 80% seen just once and approximately 9.1% held by the top ten. Sequenced sample: peripheral blood. The receptors originated from a man older than 75 with acute or convalescent COVID-19.

The chain has TRBV19 and TRBJ2-3; D is perhaps TRBD2 (5 bases). The germline V gene encodes CDR1 LNHDA and CDR2 SQIVND (reference sequence). Trimming pared 3 bases from V and 5 bases from J, leaving 9 bases between. The CDR3 extends over 13 amino acids. CDR3 residues: CASSISAGDTQYF. The CDR3 region has the DNA TGTGCCAGTAGTATTTCCGCGGGAGATACGCAGTATTTT.

The gene calls are TRBV5-1 and TRBJ2-2, with D possibly being TRBD1 (5 bases). From germline, CDR1 is SGHRS and CDR2 YFSETQ. This CDR3 has 16 amino acids. Trimming took 0 bases from V and 7 from J, leaving 16 bases between them. The CDR3 spells CASSLEDQGLSGELFF. Written as DNA, the CDR3 is TGCGCCAGCAGCTTGGAGGATCAGGGATTGAGCGGGGAGCTGTTTTTT. Drawing the rest from reference TRBV5-1 and TRBJ2-2, the complete variable domain is KAGVTQTPRYLIKTRGQQVTLSCSPISGHRSVSWYQQTPGQGLQFLFEYFSETQRNKGNFPGRFSGRQFSNSRSEMNVSTLELGDSALYLCASSLEDQGLSGELFFGEGSRLTVL.

The chain recombines TRBV10-3 with TRBJ1-2; TRBD1 aligns across 8 bases. V shed 3 bases, J shed 2 bases, and the junction held 8 bases outside the gene matches. CDR1 and CDR2 from the germline V gene are ENHRY and SYGVKD. The CDR3 spans 16 residues. The CDR3 is CAISDRDRFSNYGYTF. CDR3 nucleotide sequence: TGTGCCATCAGTGACCGGGACAGGTTCTCGAACTATGGCTACACCTTC.

This chain links TRBV5-1 with TRBJ2-3; 14 bases are a match to TRBD2. The CDR3 sequence is 16 residues long. Germline V CDR1 and CDR2: SGHRS, YFSETQ. After removal of 3 bases from V and 2 bases from J, the junction contained 2 bases not matched to a gene. The chain's CDR3 is CASSWGLAGVTDTQYF. The CDR3 DNA is TGCGCCAGCAGCTGGGGACTAGCGGGGGTCACAGATACGCAGTATTTT.

The genes are TRBV7-2 and TRBJ1-2; 9 bases map to TRBD1. The CDR3 is 15 amino acids. Per germline, CDR1 SGHTA and CDR2 FQGNSA. After removal of 5 bases from V and 4 bases from J, the junction contained 8 bases not matched to a gene. CDR3 DNA: TGTGCCAGCAGCCTAGGACAGGGGCGATCCTATGGCTACACCTTC. Its protein is CASSLGQGRSYGYTF.

The chain has TRBV11-2 and TRBJ2-3, with TRBD2 matching over 13 bases. CDR1 SGHAT and CDR2 FQNNGV come from the germline V gene. The CDR3 length is 16 residues. The ends lost 5 bases at V and 6 bases at J; junction bases unmatched: 8. CDR3 nucleotide sequence: TGTGCCAGCAGCGTAACTAGCGGGGGGGCTTCGGATACGCAGTATTTT. Translated, it gives CASSVTSGGASDTQYF.

This clone was counted a few times. The chain couples TRBV10-3 to TRBJ1-1; no firm D call. CDR1 and CDR2 from the germline V gene are ENHRY and SYGVKD. This CDR3 region has 12 residues. Trimming took off 3 bases at V and 10 bases at J, with 12 bases between the two ends. The CDR3 nucleotides are TGTGCCATCAGTGATCCCCGAGGACTAGCTTTCTTT. Protein sequence: CAISDPRGLAFF.

This chain connects TRBV10-3 to TRBJ2-3, with a weak D call TRBD1 (5 bases). Trimming cost V 0 bases and J 9 bases, with 10 bases left between them. The CDR3 length is 13 residues. Germline lookup yields CDR1 ENHRY and CDR2 SYGVKD. Here the CDR3 reads CAISESGRQTQYF. The DNA of the CDR3 is TGTGCCATCAGTGAGTCGGGGCGACAAACGCAGTATTTT.

The chain joins TRBV9 to TRBJ2-7, with no clear D. From germline, CDR1 is SGDLS and CDR2 YYNGEE. Trimming removed 4 bases from V and 2 bases from J, with 13 bases in between. This CDR3 is built from 14 residues. The CDR3 loop is CASSTQLIPYEQYF. CDR3 sequence (DNA): TGTGCCAGCAGCACTCAACTGATCCCCTACGAGCAGTACTTC.

This chain connects TRBV5-1 to TRBJ1-3, with D possibly matching TRBD1 (6 bases). Looked up from germline, CDR1 is SGHRS and CDR2 is YFSETQ. The CDR3 spans 16 residues. V was trimmed by 4 bases and J by 5 bases, leaving 19 bases between them. In nucleotides, the CDR3 is TGCGCCAGCAGCCTATCGTCAGGGGATCCTCGAAACACCATATATTTT. Translated: CASSLSSGDPRNTIYF.

This clone showed up just a few times. The CDR3 DNA follows: TGTGCCAGCAGTTCCGAGGGAGAGGGCTACGAGCAGTACTTC. Translating gives CASSSEGEGYEQYF. This chain links TRBV6-5 with TRBJ2-7, with a tentative D call TRBD2 (5 bases). Deletions cut 4 bases from V and 3 bases from J, with 13 bases between. This CDR3 region has 14 residues. Per the germline V gene, CDR1 is MNHEY and CDR2 is SVGAGI.

J is TRBJ1-5 and V is TRBV3-1 (or the pseudogene TRBV3-2), with 10 bases aligning to TRBD1. V lost 4 bases to trimming and J lost 0 bases; unmatched junction nucleotides: 6. CDR3 length: 17 residues. Germline V lookup: CDR1 LGHDT, CDR2 YNNKEL (reference sequence). The DNA of the CDR3 is TGTGCCAGCAGCCCGACCGGGACAGGGGATAGCAATCAGCCCCAGCATTTT. It codes for CASSPTGTGDSNQPQHF.

The V call is TRBV7-9, the J call TRBJ2-1; TRBD1 matches 11 bases. The ends lost 5 bases at V and 8 bases at J; junction bases unmatched: 5. The germline V gene encodes CDR1 SEHNR and CDR2 FQNEAQ (reference sequence). The CDR3 covers 14 residues. The CDR3 is CASSRDRGYYEQFF. The CDR3 coding sequence is TGTGCCAGCAGCCGGGACAGGGGGTACTATGAGCAGTTCTTC.

The chain joins TRBV6-6 to TRBJ1-2; TRBD1 matches 8 bases. Germline V gene data show CDR1 as MNHNY and CDR2 as SVGAGI (reference sequence). The CDR3 has 14 amino acids. V was pared by 6 bases and J by 5 bases, with 8 bases of the junction left unmatched. CDR3: CASRPSGTGYGYTF. The CDR3 nucleotides are TGTGCCAGCAGACCTTCCGGGACAGGTTATGGCTACACCTTC.

The chain links TRBV4-2 to TRBJ1-5; D is possibly TRBD1 (5 bases). The germline V gene encodes CDR1 LGHNA and CDR2 YNFKEQ. This CDR3 is built from 13 residues. V shed 1 base and J shed 7 bases, with 8 bases lying between them. The CDR3 DNA follows: TGTGCCAGCAGCCAAGGGGGGGAGCAGCCCCAGCATTTT. This sequence encodes CASSQGGEQPQHF.

V is TRBV7-9 and J is TRBJ1-4; 7 bases align to TRBD1. Germline V lookup: CDR1 SEHNR, CDR2 FQNEAQ (reference sequence). The J segment lost 2 bases and the V segment lost 5 bases, leaving 14 bases of the junction unmatched. This CDR3 is built from 18 residues. The CDR3 loop reads CASSLGQEIGRTNEKLFF. CDR3 DNA sequence: TGTGCCAGCAGCCTTGGACAGGAGATAGGGAGGACTAATGAAAAACTGTTTTTT.

The rearrangement links TRBV6-6 to TRBJ2-5; TRBD1 might be the D (5 bases). The CDR3 contains 14 residues. V lost 5 bases and J 1 base, leaving 11 bases between the germline ends. CDR1 is MNHNY and CDR2 is SVGAGI in the germline V gene (reference sequence). CDR3 DNA sequence: TGTGCCAGCAGTCCATACAGGACCCAAGAGACCCAGTACTTC. It specifies CASSPYRTQETQYF.

The chain couples TRBV9 to TRBJ2-1; maybe TRBD2 (5 bases). CDR3 length: 14 amino acids. The V and J ends lost 0 bases and 12 bases respectively, with 16 bases between them. Germline assignment: CDR1 SGDLS and CDR2 YYNGEE. The DNA for the CDR3 is TGTGCCAGCAGCGTAGCTACAGATTCTCGGGGGCAGTTCTTC. It yields the protein CASSVATDSRGQFF.

This clone appeared once. V usage is TRBV5-1 and J usage is TRBJ2-4, with 10 positions matching TRBD1. CDR3 length: 16 residues. Trimming cost V 4 bases and J 0 bases; bases outside gene matches: 4. CDR1 is SGHRS and CDR2 is YFSETQ in the germline V gene. The CDR3 nucleotides read TGCGCCAGCAGCCATGGACAGGGGGTAGCCAAAAACATTCAGTACTTC. It translates to CASSHGQGVAKNIQYF.

The V gene is TRBV30, the J gene TRBJ1-6; no definite D call. Trimming removed 1 base from V and 7 bases from J, with 8 bases in between. The CDR3 is 13 residues long. CDR1 and CDR2 (germline): GTSNPN, SVGIG (reference sequence). The CDR3 bases are TGTGCCTGGAGTGCAGGCGGGAATTCACCCCTCCACTTT. Translating gives CAWSAGGNSPLHF.

The chain combines TRBV3-1 (or the pseudogene TRBV3-2) with TRBJ2-2; the D is unclear. The CDR3 is 15 amino acids. V lost 4 bases and J 1 base, leaving 10 bases between the germline ends. The V gene's germline CDR1 is LGHDT and CDR2 YNNKEL (reference sequence). CDR3 in amino acids: CASSLLQRNTGELFF. The CDR3 DNA reads TGTGCCAGCAGCCTGCTCCAGCGGAACACCGGGGAGCTGTTTTTT.

This chain joins TRBV4-1 and TRBJ2-1; TRBD2 matches 9 bases. Germline CDR1 and CDR2: MGHRA and YSYEKL. V lost 3 bases, J lost 3 bases, and 3 bases stayed unmatched. This CDR3 region has 15 residues. Here the CDR3 DNA reads TGCGCCAGCAGCCAGGGACTAGCCGGCTACAATGAGCAGTTCTTC. This translates into CASSQGLAGYNEQFF.

This clone is a singleton in its sample. The rearrangement uses TRBV10-2 and TRBJ2-6, with TRBD1 matching over 8 bases. The CDR3 sequence is 16 residues long. J was trimmed by 4 bases and V by 0 bases; bases with no gene match: 2. CDR1 and CDR2 from the germline V gene are WSHSY and SAAADI. CDR3 DNA: TGCGCCAGCAGTGAGTCGACAGGGGTCGGGGCCAACGTCCTGACTTTC. Protein sequence: CASSESTGVGANVLTF.

This sequence joins TRBV3-1 (or the pseudogene TRBV3-2) and TRBJ2-5; 13 positions agree with TRBD2. Trimming cost V 2 bases and J 4 bases; bases outside gene matches: 4. This CDR3 is built from 16 residues. Per germline, CDR1 LGHDT and CDR2 YNNKEL (reference sequence). Here the CDR3 reads CASSQRGLAGTETQYF. For the CDR3, the DNA is TGTGCCAGCAGCCAACGGGGACTAGCGGGAACAGAGACCCAGTACTTC.

The CDR3 region has the DNA TGTGCCAGCAGTCAGACAGGGAAAGATGAAAAACTGTTTTTT. It translates to CASSQTGKDEKLFF. This chain joins TRBV6-5 and TRBJ1-4; 7 bases fit TRBD1. The V gene end was trimmed by 5 bases and the J gene end by 6 bases; junction bases not matched to a gene: 6. Germline CDR1 is MNHEY and CDR2 is SVGAGI. The CDR3 is 14 residues long.

The chain links TRBV6-5 to TRBJ1-3; TRBD1 matches at 8 bases. In germline, CDR1 is MNHEY, CDR2 SVGAGI. Trimming at V came to 5 bases and at J to 2 bases, leaving 5 bases not matched to a gene. The CDR3 runs 15 residues. CDR3 residues: CASSRTGTAGNTIYF. CDR3 nucleotides: TGTGCCAGCAGTCGGACAGGGACCGCTGGAAACACCATATATTTT.

The genes are TRBV5-6 and TRBJ1-6; 7 nucleotides agree with TRBD1. CDR3 length equals 16 residues. V was pared by 0 bases and J by 10 bases, with 10 bases of the junction left unmatched. Germline loops: CDR1 SGHDT, CDR2 YYEEEE. The CDR3: CASSLDGQVRWSPLHF. CDR3 in DNA: TGTGCCAGCAGCTTGGATGGACAGGTTAGATGGTCACCCCTCCACTTT.

The chain uses TRBV19 and TRBJ2-1, with 7 nucleotides matching TRBD2. V was clipped by 3 bases and J by 0 bases; unmatched bases: 5. The germline gives CDR1 LNHDA, CDR2 SQIVND (reference sequence). The length of the CDR3 is 16 residues. CDR3 in DNA: TGTGCCAGTAGTATGGCTAGCGGCAGCTCCTACAATGAGCAGTTCTTC. Amino acid sequence: CASSMASGSSYNEQFF.